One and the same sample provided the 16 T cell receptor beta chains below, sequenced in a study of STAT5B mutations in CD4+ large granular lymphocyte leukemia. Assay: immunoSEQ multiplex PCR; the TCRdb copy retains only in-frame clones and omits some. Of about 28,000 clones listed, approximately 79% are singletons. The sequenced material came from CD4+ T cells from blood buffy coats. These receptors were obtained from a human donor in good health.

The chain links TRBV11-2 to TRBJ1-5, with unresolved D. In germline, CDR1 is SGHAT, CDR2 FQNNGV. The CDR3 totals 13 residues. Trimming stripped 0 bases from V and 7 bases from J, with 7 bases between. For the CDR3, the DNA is TGTGCCAGCAGCTTAGATCAGGCCCAGCCCCAGCATTTT. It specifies CASSLDQAQPQHF.

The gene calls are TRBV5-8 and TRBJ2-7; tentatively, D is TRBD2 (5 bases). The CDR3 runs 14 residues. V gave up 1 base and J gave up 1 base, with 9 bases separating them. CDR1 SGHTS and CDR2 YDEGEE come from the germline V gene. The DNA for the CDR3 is TGTGCCAGCAGCTTGCGAGGGATTTCCTACGAGCAGTACTTC. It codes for CASSLRGISYEQYF. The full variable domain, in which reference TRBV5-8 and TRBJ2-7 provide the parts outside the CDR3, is EAGVTQSPTHLIKTRGQQATLRCSPISGHTSVYWYQQALGLGLQFLLWYDEGEERNRGNFPPRFSGRQFPNYSSELNVNALELEDSALYLCASSLRGISYEQYFGPGTRLTVT.

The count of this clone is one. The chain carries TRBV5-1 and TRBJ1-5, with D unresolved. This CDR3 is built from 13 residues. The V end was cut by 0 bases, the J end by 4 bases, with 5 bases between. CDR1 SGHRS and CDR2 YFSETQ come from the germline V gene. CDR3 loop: CASSLDVNQPQHF. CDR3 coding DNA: TGCGCCAGCAGCTTGGACGTAAATCAGCCCCAGCATTTT.

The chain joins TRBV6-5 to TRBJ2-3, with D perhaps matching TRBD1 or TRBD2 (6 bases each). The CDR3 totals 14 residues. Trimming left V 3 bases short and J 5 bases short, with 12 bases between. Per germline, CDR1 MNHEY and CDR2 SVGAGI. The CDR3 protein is CASSYTGGGDTQYF. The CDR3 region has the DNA TGTGCCAGCAGTTATACAGGAGGGGGAGATACGCAGTATTTT.

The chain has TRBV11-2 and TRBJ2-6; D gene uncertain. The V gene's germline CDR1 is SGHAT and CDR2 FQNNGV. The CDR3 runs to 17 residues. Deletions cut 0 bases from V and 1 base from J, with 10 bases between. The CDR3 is CASSLDGRPSGANVLTF. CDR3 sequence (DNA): TGTGCCAGCAGCTTAGATGGCAGACCTTCTGGGGCCAACGTCCTGACTTTC.

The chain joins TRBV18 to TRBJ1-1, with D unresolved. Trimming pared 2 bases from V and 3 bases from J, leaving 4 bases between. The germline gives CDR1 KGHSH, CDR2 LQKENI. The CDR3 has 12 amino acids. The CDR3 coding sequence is TGTGCCAGCTCACCATTGGACACTGAAGCTTTCTTT. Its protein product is CASSPLDTEAFF.

DNA of the CDR3: TGCGCCAGCAGTGAGTGGGCTAGCGGGGGGAACAATGAGCAGTTCTTC. It is translated as CASSEWASGGNNEQFF. This chain connects TRBV10-1 to TRBJ2-1, with 11 bases matching TRBD2. V dropped 1 base and J dropped 5; count of bases not matched to a gene: 4. This CDR3 spans 16 amino acids. The germline CDR1 and CDR2 sequences are WNHNN and SYGVQD (reference sequence).

The CDR3, as DNA: TGTGCCAGTAGTAAGATCGGCAGGCAAGAGACCCAGTACTTC. Protein sequence: CASSKIGRQETQYF. This chain uses TRBV19 with TRBJ2-5, with unresolved D. The CDR3 length is 14 residues. Trimming removed 4 bases at V and 2 bases at J, with 11 bases between. Germline V lookup: CDR1 LNHDA, CDR2 SQIVND (reference sequence).

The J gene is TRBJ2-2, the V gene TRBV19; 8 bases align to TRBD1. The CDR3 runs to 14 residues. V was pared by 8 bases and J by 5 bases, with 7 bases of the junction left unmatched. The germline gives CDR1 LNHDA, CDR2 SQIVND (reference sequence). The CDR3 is CASGRQGWTGELFF. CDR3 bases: TGTGCCAGTGGTCGACAGGGGTGGACCGGGGAGCTGTTTTTT.

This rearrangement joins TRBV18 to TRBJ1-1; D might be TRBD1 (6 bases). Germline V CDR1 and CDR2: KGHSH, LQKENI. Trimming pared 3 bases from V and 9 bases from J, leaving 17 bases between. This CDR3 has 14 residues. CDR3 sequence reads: CASSPRGWIGKAFF. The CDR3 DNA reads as TGTGCCAGCTCACCCAGGGGTTGGATAGGGAAAGCTTTCTTT.

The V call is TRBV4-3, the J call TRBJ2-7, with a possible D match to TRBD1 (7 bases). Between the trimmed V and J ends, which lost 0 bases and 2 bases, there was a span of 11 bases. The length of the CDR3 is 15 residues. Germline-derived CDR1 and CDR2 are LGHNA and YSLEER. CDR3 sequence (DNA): TGCGCCAGCAGCCAAGAGCCCAGGGGGGCCTACGAGCAGTACTTC. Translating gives CASSQEPRGAYEQYF.

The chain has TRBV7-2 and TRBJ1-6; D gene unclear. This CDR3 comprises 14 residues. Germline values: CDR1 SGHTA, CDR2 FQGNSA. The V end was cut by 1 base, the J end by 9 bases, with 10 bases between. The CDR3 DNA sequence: TGTGCCAGCAGCTTAGTGATGGTATTTTCACCCCTCCACTTT. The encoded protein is CASSLVMVFSPLHF.

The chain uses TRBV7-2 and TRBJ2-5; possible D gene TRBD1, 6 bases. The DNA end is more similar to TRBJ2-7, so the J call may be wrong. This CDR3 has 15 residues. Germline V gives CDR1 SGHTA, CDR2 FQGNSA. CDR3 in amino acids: CASSADSQGSYEQYF. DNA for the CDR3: TGTGCCAGCAGCGCCGATTCACAGGGATCCTACGAGCAGTACTTC.

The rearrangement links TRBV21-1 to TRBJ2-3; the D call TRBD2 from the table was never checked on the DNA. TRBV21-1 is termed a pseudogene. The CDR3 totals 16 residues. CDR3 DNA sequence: TGTGCCAGCAGCGCCACCTTAGCGGGGGGGCGAGGTACGCAGTATTTT. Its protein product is CASSATLAGGRGTQYF.

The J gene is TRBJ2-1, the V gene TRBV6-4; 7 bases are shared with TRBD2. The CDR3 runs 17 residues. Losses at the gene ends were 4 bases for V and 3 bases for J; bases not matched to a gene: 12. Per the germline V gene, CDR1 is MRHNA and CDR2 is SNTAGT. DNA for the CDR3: TGTGCCAGCAGTGCCTCCCAAGTCGGGGGGTACTACAATGAGCAGTTCTTC. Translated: CASSASQVGGYYNEQFF.

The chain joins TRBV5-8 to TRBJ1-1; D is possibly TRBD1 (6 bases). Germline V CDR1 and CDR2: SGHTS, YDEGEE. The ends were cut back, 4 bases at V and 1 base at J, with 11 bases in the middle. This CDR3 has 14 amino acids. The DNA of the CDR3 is TGTGCCAGCAGCCCTATGGACAGGAACACTGAAGCTTTCTTT. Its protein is CASSPMDRNTEAFF.